The 21 T cell receptor beta chains below come from one sample, sequenced in a study of blood T cell repertoires in COVID-19. Repertoires were generated with immunoSEQ multiplex PCR, while TCRdb's copy carries only in-frame clones and drops some. Of 80,000 to 100,000 clones in the sample, around 84% are singletons; the top ten hold approximately 13%. Sequenced material: peripheral blood. These receptors all come from a woman aged 55-70 years in a cohort sampled during active or convalescent COVID-19.

DNA of the CDR3: TGTGCCAGCAGCGCCCGACAGGCCCTCGGCGGGGAGCTGTTTTTT. It codes for CASSARQALGGELFF. The chain carries TRBV9 and TRBJ2-2; tentatively, D is TRBD1 (6 bases). The CDR3 spans 15 residues. The V gene lost 3 bases and the J gene lost 7 bases, with 16 bases spanning the gap. Germline V gene lookup returns CDR1 SGDLS and CDR2 YYNGEE.

This chain links TRBV5-1 with TRBJ2-5; D is unresolved. Germline V gene data show CDR1 as SGHRS and CDR2 as YFSETQ. Trimming cost V 0 bases and J 7 bases, with 16 bases left between them. CDR3 length: 15 residues. The CDR3 region is CASSLERVAVGTQYF. The CDR3 DNA reads TGCGCCAGCAGCTTGGAACGGGTCGCCGTTGGGACCCAGTACTTC.

The V and J genes are TRBV5-1 and TRBJ2-2, with 9 bases identical to TRBD1. The germline V gene has CDR1 SGHRS and CDR2 YFSETQ. This CDR3 is 13 amino acids long. J was trimmed by 4 bases and V by 8 bases; bases with no gene match: 3. As DNA, the CDR3 is TGCGCCAGGACAGGGGGTGGCACCGGGGAGCTGTTTTTT. Encoded protein: CARTGGGTGELFF.

The chain combines TRBV4-1 with TRBJ2-5; maybe TRBD2 (6 bases). This CDR3 is 14 amino acids long. Germline V gives CDR1 MGHRA, CDR2 YSYEKL. V was trimmed by 5 bases and J by 1 base, leaving 11 bases between them. DNA for the CDR3: TGCGCCAGCAGCTTCGGGACTTTCCAAGAGACCCAGTACTTC. It specifies CASSFGTFQETQYF.

The chain couples TRBV3-1 (or the pseudogene TRBV3-2) to TRBJ1-5, with D possibly TRBD1 on 5 matching bases. The CDR3 has 14 residues. The germline CDR1 and CDR2 sequences are LGHDT and YNNKEL (reference sequence). V shed 0 bases and J shed 5 bases, with 8 bases lying between them. CDR3 loop: CASSQEVGDQPQHF. CDR3 DNA: TGTGCCAGCAGCCAAGAGGTAGGGGATCAGCCCCAGCATTTT.

This chain connects TRBV3-1 (or the pseudogene TRBV3-2) to TRBJ2-3; 13 nucleotides line up with TRBD2. This CDR3 is 16 amino acids long. Per germline, CDR1 LGHDT and CDR2 YNNKEL (reference sequence). V lost 3 bases to trimming and J lost 4 bases; unmatched junction nucleotides: 4. This chain's CDR3 is CASSQGLAGNPDTQYF. The CDR3 region has the DNA TGTGCCAGCAGCCAGGGACTAGCGGGAAACCCAGATACGCAGTATTTT.

This clone is a singleton in its sample. V gene TRBV5-1 combines with J gene TRBJ2-5; 8 bases align to TRBD2. Unmatched junction bases numbered 10, after V lost 4 bases and J lost 5 bases. CDR1 SGHRS and CDR2 YFSETQ come from the germline V gene. CDR3 length equals 15 residues. CDR3 nucleotide sequence: TGCGCCAGCAGCCTCCGGGGGGGAGCGGGGGAGACCCAGTACTTC. Translated, it gives CASSLRGGAGETQYF.

This chain joins TRBV30 and TRBJ2-7, with 7 bases matching TRBD1. Germline lookup yields CDR1 GTSNPN and CDR2 SVGIG (reference sequence). There are 14 residues in the CDR3. Germline trimming cut 6 bases from V and 0 bases from J; bases unmatched to any gene: 8. CDR3 in DNA: TGTGCCTGTCATGACAGGGCTGGCTCCTACGAGCAGTACTTC. Its translation: CACHDRAGSYEQYF. Drawing the rest from reference TRBV30 and TRBJ2-7, the complete variable domain is SQTIHQWPATLVQPVGSPLSLECTVEGTSNPNLYWYRQAAGRGLQLLFYSVGIGQISSEVPQNLSASRPQDRQFILSSKKLLLSDSGFYLCACHDRAGSYEQYFGPGTRLTVT.

This chain joins TRBV5-8 and TRBJ2-7; D perhaps matches TRBD2 (6 bases). Trimming removed 4 bases at V and 4 bases at J, with 9 bases between. The CDR3 covers 12 residues. Germline assignment: CDR1 SGHTS and CDR2 YDEGEE. The chain's CDR3 is CASSPRGYEQYF. CDR3 bases: TGTGCCAGCAGCCCGCGGGGTTACGAGCAGTACTTC.

The V call is TRBV3-1 (or the pseudogene TRBV3-2), the J call TRBJ2-1, with D uncertain. Germline loops: CDR1 LGHDT, CDR2 YNNKEL (reference sequence). This CDR3 is 13 amino acids long. Trimming shortened V by 0 bases and J by 4 bases, and 4 bases separated the two germline ends. CDR3 amino acids: CASSQDLYNEQFF. In nucleotides, the CDR3 is TGTGCCAGCAGCCAAGATCTGTACAATGAGCAGTTCTTC.

The gene calls are TRBV9 and TRBJ1-3; TRBD1 matches at 8 bases. Germline V CDR1 and CDR2: SGDLS, YYNGEE. The V segment lost 0 bases and the J segment 2 bases; nucleotides outside the gene matches: 1. The CDR3 sequence is 15 residues long. CDR3 region: CASSVEQGAGNTIYF. The CDR3 DNA sequence: TGTGCCAGCAGCGTAGAACAGGGGGCTGGAAACACCATATATTTT.

The chain couples TRBV3-1 (or the pseudogene TRBV3-2) to TRBJ1-1; a weak D match, TRBD1 (6 bases). The CDR3 totals 17 residues. Germline values: CDR1 LGHDT, CDR2 YNNKEL (reference sequence). V dropped 1 base and J dropped 0 bases, with 15 bases sitting between them. The CDR3 reads CASSQGSGDKVNTEAFF. The CDR3 region has the DNA TGTGCCAGCAGCCAAGGGTCCGGGGACAAGGTGAACACTGAAGCTTTCTTT.

This chain joins TRBV3-1 (or the pseudogene TRBV3-2) and TRBJ1-2; 9 bases map to TRBD1. The V gene end was trimmed by 1 base and the J gene end by 8 bases; junction bases not matched to a gene: 2. Germline V lookup: CDR1 LGHDT, CDR2 YNNKEL (reference sequence). CDR3 length: 13 residues. CDR3 sequence reads: CASSQGGQGGYTF. In DNA form, the CDR3 reads TGTGCCAGCAGCCAAGGGGGACAGGGCGGCTACACCTTC.

The CDR3 DNA reads TGTGCCAGCACGGCCAGGGGACAAAACTATGGCTACACCTTC. Protein sequence: CASTARGQNYGYTF. The chain carries TRBV3-1 (or the pseudogene TRBV3-2) and TRBJ1-2; D may be TRBD1 (6 bases). Trimming cost V 7 bases and J 2 bases, with 14 bases left between them. The CDR3 loop spans 14 amino acids. Germline V CDR1 and CDR2: LGHDT, YNNKEL (reference sequence).

The rearrangement joins TRBV7-8 to TRBJ2-1, with a weak D call TRBD1 (5 bases). CDR3 length: 14 amino acids. V lost 1 base, J lost 9 bases, and 13 bases lay in between. Germline assignment: CDR1 SGHVS and CDR2 FQNEAQ. The CDR3 loop reads CASSLGGQPSEQFF. DNA for the CDR3: TGTGCCAGCAGCTTAGGGGGCCAGCCGTCTGAGCAGTTCTTC.

The gene calls are TRBV4-1 and TRBJ1-2, with D possibly TRBD1 on 5 matching bases. This CDR3 is 15 amino acids long. V gave up 2 bases and J gave up 7 bases, with 17 bases separating them. The germline V gene has CDR1 MGHRA and CDR2 YSYEKL. CDR3 region: CASSQLPGGGSGYTF. The CDR3 DNA is TGCGCCAGCAGCCAACTTCCGGGTGGGGGGTCTGGCTACACCTTC.

This chain links TRBV10-2 with TRBJ1-1; D may be TRBD1 (5 bases). Germline CDR1 reads WSHSY; CDR2 reads SAAADI. Trimming took 7 bases from V and 7 from J, leaving 19 bases between them. CDR3 size: 14 residues. The CDR3 DNA sequence: TGCGCCAGCACCGGCGGGGGGTTTGATTTTGAAGCTTTCTTT. This gives the protein CASTGGGFDFEAFF.

This clone was recorded a few times. J is TRBJ2-3 and V is TRBV19; TRBD1 is a possible D gene (6 bases). Trimming removed 0 bases from V and 8 bases from J, with 21 bases in between. Germline-derived CDR1 and CDR2 are LNHDA and SQIVND (reference sequence). The CDR3 length is 17 residues. This chain's CDR3 is CASSIDLPGRSRGTQYF. The CDR3 DNA is TGTGCCAGTAGTATAGATCTCCCGGGACGGTCCAGGGGTACGCAGTATTTT. The whole variable domain, filled in from reference TRBV19 and TRBJ2-3, reads DGGITQSPKYLFRKEGQNVTLSCEQNLNHDAMYWYRQDPGQGLRLIYYSQIVNDFQKGDIAEGYSVSREKKESFPLTVTSAQKNPTAFYLCASSIDLPGRSRGTQYFGPGTRLTVL.

This clone is a singleton in its sample. The V gene is TRBV30, the J gene TRBJ1-6; D is perhaps TRBD1 (5 bases). The CDR3 length is 14 residues. Per germline, CDR1 GTSNPN and CDR2 SVGIG (reference sequence). The V end lost 0 bases, the J end lost 5 bases, and 8 bases lay between the germline ends. The CDR3 DNA reads TGTGCCTGGAGTGTATCGGGGGATAATTCACCCCTCCACTTT. This gives the protein CAWSVSGDNSPLHF.

This chain connects TRBV21-1 to TRBJ2-1; no DNA check was done on the table's D call, TRBD1. TRBV21-1 is given as a pseudogene. This CDR3 is 16 amino acids long. CDR3 coding DNA: TGTGCCAGCAGCAAAGTTAGGACAGTTATCTACAATGAGCAGTTCTTC. Amino acids: CASSKVRTVIYNEQFF.

The CDR3 reads CATWTSGGQEPYEQYF. CDR3 in DNA: TGTGCCACCTGGACTAGCGGGGGCCAGGAACCCTACGAGCAGTACTTC. This chain links TRBV5-6 with TRBJ2-7, with 13 bases aligning to TRBD2. Germline V gene data show CDR1 as SGHDT and CDR2 as YYEEEE. The CDR3 extends over 16 amino acids. The trim removed 9 bases at V and 2 bases at J, leaving 11 bases unmatched.